The clone carrying this T cell receptor beta chain was detected many times. The source material, RNA transcripts, was used to amplify TCR beta CDR3 regions. The HTBI primer set was used in a first-round RT-PCR of the TCR CDR3. Each CDR3 protein is one row after TCRdb ran MiXCR on the multiplex PCR reads. Of approximately 740,000 distinct CDR3 sequences in the sample, approximately 15% are singletons; the top ten hold approximately 10%. This sample was taken from a study of T cells in Graves' hyperthyroidism and ophthalmopathy. The V gene lost 6 bases and the J gene lost 13 bases, with 16 bases spanning the gap. In germline, CDR1 is SEHNR, CDR2 FQNEAQ (reference sequence). The CDR3 has 12 residues.

The chain links TRBV7-9 to TRBJ2-1; tentatively, D is TRBD2 (6 bases). The TCR originated in a woman aged 18-35 years with Graves' hyperthyroidism. The sample was blood. The CDR3 spells CASSRGEAEQFF. DNA of the CDR3: TGTGCCAGCAGTCGAGGGGAGGCGGAACAGTTCTTC.